The 4 T cell receptor beta chains below were found in one sample sequenced in a study of blood T cell repertoires in COVID-19. Generated by immunoSEQ multiplex PCR, the TCRdb table keeps only in-frame clones and is missing some. The data hold roughly 160,000 clones, with around 88% observed a single time. Sample: peripheral blood. The receptors shown here come from an older woman who had recovered from COVID-19.

This chain joins TRBV4-3 and TRBJ1-1; TRBD1 agrees at 7 bases. Germline lookup yields CDR1 LGHNA and CDR2 YSLEER. The CDR3 is 17 residues long. V trimming: 0 bases; J trimming: 5 bases; junction bases outside the gene matches: 12. The CDR3 DNA is TGCGCCAGCAGCCAAGATAGGAGGGGGCGTCTGGGGACTGAAGCTTTCTTT. This sequence encodes CASSQDRRGRLGTEAFF.

This clone was seen ten or more times. This chain joins TRBV5-1 and TRBJ1-6; D gene uncertain. Germline V lookup: CDR1 SGHRS, CDR2 YFSETQ. V was trimmed by 0 bases and J by 9 bases, leaving 7 bases between them. This CDR3 region has 13 residues. Written as DNA, the CDR3 is TGCGCCAGCAGCTTGGGGGCCTCTTCACCCCTCCACTTT. Translated: CASSLGASSPLHF.

CDR3 DNA sequence: TGTGCCAGCAGCCCGGGGACAGGGGGGGGCAGGGCCTACGAGCAGTACTTC. It is translated as CASSPGTGGGRAYEQYF. This chain joins TRBV5-6 and TRBJ2-7; TRBD1 matches 11 bases. Germline V gene lookup returns CDR1 SGHDT and CDR2 YYEEEE. The CDR3 totals 17 residues. Unmatched junction bases numbered 11, after V lost 4 bases and J lost 2 bases.

This sequence joins TRBV6-6 and TRBJ2-7; tentatively, D is TRBD2 (6 bases). This CDR3 region has 16 residues. The V gene's germline CDR1 is MNHNY and CDR2 SVGAGI (reference sequence). Trimming left V 0 bases short and J 4 bases short, with 16 bases between. This CDR3 is CASSYSLAHGGYEQYF. The CDR3 nucleotides are TGTGCCAGCAGTTACTCGTTGGCCCACGGGGGTTACGAGCAGTACTTC.